Listed below are T cell receptor beta chains from one sample, sequenced in a study of T-cell memory formation after mild COVID-19. A single record per CDR3 protein comes from TCRdb applying MiXCR to the 5' RACE reads. This table holds approximately 300,000 distinct CDR3 sequences, 15% to 20% found once. The sample was PBMCs or a T cell subset sorted from them (not recorded which). All receptors derive from a young man who had mild COVID-19 (a few samples of this study predate the infection). Cell type and time point are not known. Both conserved end residues are part of each CDR3. A D gene is named only where the DNA matches it firmly. Not every row has a clone size; where given, it reads once, few, many or a size class.

clone_size: few; v_call: TRBV6-5; d_call: -; j_call: TRBJ1-4; cdr3_aa: CASSYAGPGRGLFF; cdr3_nt: TGTGCCAGCAGTTACGCGGGACCGGGAAGGGGACTGTTTTTT
clone_size: few; v_call: TRBV4-2; d_call: -; j_call: TRBJ1-5; cdr3_aa: CASSQDPGIGQPQHF; cdr3_nt: TGTGCCAGCAGCCAAGATCCGGGGATAGGACAGCCCCAGCATTTT
clone_size: -; v_call: TRBV12-3/TRBV12-4; d_call: -; j_call: TRBJ2-5; cdr3_aa: CASSPPGPRYQETQYF; cdr3_nt: TGTGCCAGCAGTCCTCCGGGACCGAGGTACCAAGAGACCCAGTACTTC
clone_size: -; v_call: TRBV28; d_call: -; j_call: TRBJ1-1; cdr3_aa: CASSLYPGLYTEAFF; cdr3_nt: TGTGCCAGCAGTTTATACCCAGGACTCTACACTGAAGCTTTCTTT
clone_size: -; v_call: TRBV5-4; d_call: -; j_call: TRBJ1-2; cdr3_aa: CASRLGLEYGYTF; cdr3_nt: TGTGCCAGCCGCCTCGGGTTGGAGTATGGCTACACCTTC
clone_size: -; v_call: TRBV9; d_call: TRBD2; j_call: TRBJ2-2; cdr3_aa: CASSYTSGGYTGELFF; cdr3_nt: TGTGCCAGCAGCTACACTAGCGGGGGGTACACCGGGGAGCTGTTTTTT
clone_size: -; v_call: TRBV20-1; d_call: -; j_call: TRBJ2-1; cdr3_aa: CSARDPGANEQFF; cdr3_nt: TGCAGTGCTAGAGACCCCGGGGCCAATGAGCAGTTCTTC
clone_size: few; v_call: TRBV7-9; d_call: -; j_call: TRBJ2-2; cdr3_aa: CASSSSQDHPNTGELFF; cdr3_nt: TGTGCCAGCAGCTCATCACAGGATCACCCGAACACCGGGGAGCTGTTTTTT
clone_size: few; v_call: TRBV7-2; d_call: TRBD2; j_call: TRBJ2-3; cdr3_aa: CASSRSPGLEADTQYF; cdr3_nt: TGTGCCAGCAGCCGATCTCCGGGACTAGAAGCAGATACGCAGTATTTT
clone_size: few; v_call: TRBV6-2/TRBV6-3; d_call: -; j_call: TRBJ2-7; cdr3_aa: CASEGYARTYEQYF; cdr3_nt: TGTGCCAGCGAGGGTTACGCCCGAACCTACGAGCAGTACTTC
clone_size: few; v_call: TRBV9; d_call: TRBD1; j_call: TRBJ2-3; cdr3_aa: CASSVDPPQGARDTQYF; cdr3_nt: TGTGCCAGCAGCGTAGACCCGCCCCAGGGGGCTAGGGATACGCAGTATTTT
clone_size: few; v_call: TRBV7-2; d_call: -; j_call: TRBJ2-1; cdr3_aa: CASTPTPGNEQFF; cdr3_nt: TGTGCCAGCACCCCAACCCCAGGGAATGAGCAGTTCTTC
clone_size: -; v_call: TRBV5-1; d_call: TRBD2; j_call: TRBJ2-3; cdr3_aa: CASSLDRGGFPDTQYF; cdr3_nt: TGCGCCAGCAGCTTGGATCGGGGGGGGTTCCCAGATACGCAGTATTTT
clone_size: few; v_call: TRBV29-1; d_call: -; j_call: TRBJ2-2; cdr3_aa: CSVEARANTGELFF; cdr3_nt: TGCAGCGTTGAGGCCAGGGCGAACACCGGGGAGCTGTTTTTT
clone_size: -; v_call: TRBV5-1; d_call: -; j_call: TRBJ2-2; cdr3_aa: CASSYAPEAGELFF; cdr3_nt: TGCGCCAGCAGCTACGCGCCGGAGGCTGGGGAGCTGTTTTTT
clone_size: few; v_call: TRBV4-2; d_call: -; j_call: TRBJ2-1; cdr3_aa: CASSQDSLVEQFF; cdr3_nt: TGTGCCAGCAGCCAAGACAGCTTGGTGGAGCAGTTCTTC
clone_size: -; v_call: TRBV7-2; d_call: TRBD2; j_call: TRBJ2-1; cdr3_aa: CASSTGLVVDEQFF; cdr3_nt: TGTGCCAGCAGTACGGGACTAGTCGTCGATGAGCAGTTCTTC
clone_size: -; v_call: TRBV4-3; d_call: -; j_call: TRBJ1-2; cdr3_aa: CASSQVGWDYGYTF; cdr3_nt: TGCGCCAGCAGCCAAGTCGGTTGGGACTATGGCTACACCTTC
clone_size: -; v_call: TRBV6-6; d_call: -; j_call: TRBJ2-5; cdr3_aa: CASSVPVVRITSQETQYF; cdr3_nt: TGTGCCAGCAGTGTCCCTGTGGTCCGCATAACGTCTCAAGAGACCCAGTACTTC
clone_size: few; v_call: TRBV5-1; d_call: TRBD1; j_call: TRBJ2-5; cdr3_aa: CASSPRTGGGETQYF; cdr3_nt: TGCGCCAGCAGCCCGAGGACAGGGGGCGGTGAGACCCAGTACTTC
clone_size: once; v_call: TRBV6-5; d_call: -; j_call: TRBJ1-6; cdr3_aa: CASSYGTHYNSPLHF; cdr3_nt: TGTGCCAGCAGTTACGGGACCCATTATAATTCACCCCTCCACTTT
clone_size: -; v_call: TRBV7-6; d_call: -; j_call: TRBJ2-2; cdr3_aa: CASSLELTGELFF; cdr3_nt: TGTGCCAGCAGCTTAGAACTCACCGGGGAGCTGTTTTTT
clone_size: few; v_call: TRBV20-1; d_call: -; j_call: TRBJ1-5; cdr3_aa: CSASDGSNQPQHF; cdr3_nt: TGCAGTGCCTCGGACGGTAGCAATCAGCCCCAGCATTTT
clone_size: many; v_call: TRBV14; d_call: TRBD1; j_call: TRBJ2-7; cdr3_aa: CASSSRDRGNEQYF; cdr3_nt: TGTGCCAGCAGCTCCCGGGACAGGGGGAACGAGCAGTACTTC
clone_size: -; v_call: TRBV29-1; d_call: -; j_call: TRBJ2-6; cdr3_aa: CSVDNGANVLTF; cdr3_nt: TGCAGCGTTGATAATGGGGCCAACGTCCTGACTTTC
clone_size: few; v_call: TRBV27; d_call: -; j_call: TRBJ1-2; cdr3_aa: CASSDVGLYGYTF; cdr3_nt: TGTGCCAGCAGTGACGTCGGATTATATGGCTACACCTTC